The next 21 T cell receptor beta chains were all read from a single sample in a study of T-cell memory formation after mild COVID-19. TCRdb processed the 5' RACE reads anew with MiXCR; each CDR3 protein has one entry. This sample has fewer than 350,000 distinct CDR3 sequences, with about a sixth found just once. Sequencing was performed on PBMCs or a T cell subset sorted from them (not recorded which). These receptors were collected from a young man who had mild COVID-19 (a few samples of this study predate the infection). Cell type and time point are not known.

This clonotype was seen many times. The V and J genes are TRBV6-5 and TRBJ2-2; possible D gene TRBD1, 6 bases. The V end lost 11 bases, the J end lost 4 bases, and 26 bases lay between the germline ends. Germline-derived CDR1 and CDR2 are MNHEY and SVGAGI. The CDR3 has 17 amino acids. The CDR3 here is CAASGTPLEAVTGELFF. The CDR3 DNA reads as TGTGCCGCCTCCGGGACACCCCTCGAGGCGGTCACCGGGGAGCTGTTTTTT.

This chain links TRBV7-2 with TRBJ1-4; D is uncertain. The CDR3 runs 14 residues. The V and J ends lost 5 bases and 4 bases respectively, with 11 bases between them. Germline V gives CDR1 SGHTA, CDR2 FQGNSA. The CDR3 spells CASSRRTLNEKLFF. The CDR3 nucleotides are TGTGCCAGCAGCCGGAGAACACTTAATGAAAAACTGTTTTTT.

This clonotype was found a few times. V gene TRBV5-1 combines with J gene TRBJ1-3; D possibly corresponds to TRBD1 (5 bases). Deletions cut 0 bases from V and 0 bases from J, with 10 bases between. Germline CDR1 SGHRS, CDR2 YFSETQ. CDR3 size: 16 residues. The CDR3 is CASSLEGLNSGNTIYF. The CDR3 DNA sequence: TGCGCCAGCAGCTTGGAGGGACTAAACTCTGGAAACACCATATATTTT.

This clonotype is a singleton in its sample. The chain is built from TRBV12-3 or TRBV12-4 and TRBJ1-4; 8 bases line up with TRBD1. CDR3 length: 13 amino acids. J lost 9 bases, V lost 5 bases, and 5 bases had no gene match. This chain's CDR3 is CASSPTGGKKLFF. CDR3 in DNA: TGTGCCAGCAGTCCCACAGGGGGTAAAAAACTGTTTTTT.

The rearrangement links TRBV7-6 to TRBJ2-7; TRBD1 matches at 10 bases. Trimming removed 5 bases from V and 2 bases from J; junction bases left unmatched: 6. From germline, CDR1 is SGHVS and CDR2 FNYEAQ. This CDR3 region has 15 residues. CDR3 bases: TGTGCCAGCAGCCCGGGGACAGGGGCCCCCTACGAGCAGTACTTC. The encoded protein is CASSPGTGAPYEQYF.

V is TRBV6-2 or TRBV6-3 and J is TRBJ2-1; either TRBD1 or TRBD2 may supply D (5 bases each). Trimming cost V 2 bases and J 9 bases, with 11 bases left between them. Germline CDR1 and CDR2: MNHEY and SVGEGT. The CDR3 sequence is 13 residues long. The DNA of the CDR3 is TGTGCCAGCAGTTACGGGGGACGGAGTGAGCAGTTCTTC. This translates into CASSYGGRSEQFF.

CDR3 sequence reads: CASSPRLAGPNEQFF. DNA of the CDR3: TGTGCCAGCTCACCGCGGCTAGCTGGTCCCAATGAGCAGTTCTTC. This chain joins TRBV18 and TRBJ2-1, with D perhaps TRBD2 (5 bases). Trimming cost V 3 bases and J 6 bases, with 15 bases left between them. Germline-derived CDR1 and CDR2 are KGHSH and LQKENI. This CDR3 region has 15 residues.

This sequence joins TRBV7-2 and TRBJ2-3; D is possibly TRBD2 (5 bases). Germline assignment: CDR1 SGHTA and CDR2 FQGNSA. The V and J ends lost 5 bases and 7 bases respectively, with 10 bases between them. This CDR3 spans 12 amino acids. The CDR3 nucleotides read TGTGCCAGCAGCGGAGGTAGTTATACGCAGTATTTT. Amino acid sequence: CASSGGSYTQYF.

This clonotype was found a few times. A junction boundary mismatches the germline segment, possibly from a read error. The genes are TRBV12-3 or TRBV12-4 and TRBJ1-1; D gene ambiguous. The CDR3 has 15 amino acids. The CDR3 coding sequence is TGTGCCACCAGTCGAAGAGTGGGAGGGAACACTGAAGCTTTCTTT. This encodes CATSRRVGGNTEAFF.

The V gene is TRBV12-3 or TRBV12-4, the J gene TRBJ2-5; D is undetermined. With 8 bases removed from V and 4 bases from J, the gap between germline ends came to 17 bases. The CDR3 is 14 residues long. In nucleotides, the CDR3 is TGTGCCAGCTCCACTCCTGGCAGTATAGAGACCCAGTACTTC. Its translation is CASSTPGSIETQYF.

This clonotype was observed a few times. A clone one base away is much larger, so this may be a read error. The chain joins TRBV12-3 or TRBV12-4 to TRBJ1-5; D is uncertain. The CDR3 runs 11 residues. V dropped 3 bases and J dropped 7 bases, with 4 bases sitting between them. In nucleotides, the CDR3 is TGTGCCAGCAGTTTCGGGCAGCCCCAGCATTTT. This sequence encodes CASSFGQPQHF.

This sequence joins TRBV7-6 and TRBJ2-7, with D maybe TRBD2 (8 bases). Trimming shortened V by 3 bases and J by 2 bases, and 11 bases separated the two germline ends. CDR1 and CDR2 (germline): SGHVS, FNYEAQ. CDR3 length: 14 residues. The CDR3, as DNA: TGTGCCAGCAGCTTTAGCGGGACAGCCTACGAGCAGTACTTC. Residues: CASSFSGTAYEQYF.

This clonotype was picked up a small number of times. The chain carries TRBV7-2 and TRBJ2-5; D might be TRBD2 (7 bases). The CDR3 loop spans 15 amino acids. In germline, CDR1 is SGHTA, CDR2 FQGNSA. Between the trimmed V and J ends, which lost 6 bases and 0 bases, there was a span of 14 bases. For the CDR3, the DNA is TGTGCCAGCAGTTTGACGGGGGGCCACCAAGAGACCCAGTACTTC. Translated, it gives CASSLTGGHQETQYF.

This clonotype was seen repeatedly, ten times or more. This chain connects TRBV20-1 to TRBJ2-7; 7 bases match TRBD1. The V segment lost 2 bases and the J segment 5 bases; nucleotides outside the gene matches: 9. In germline, CDR1 is DFQATT, CDR2 SNEGSKA (reference sequence). The CDR3 is 14 amino acids. As DNA, the CDR3 is TGCAGTGCTAGAACCAACAGGGGATGGGACGAGCAGTACGTC. Its translation: CSARTNRGWDEQYV.

This clonotype was detected only a few times. The chain joins TRBV20-1 to TRBJ1-2; D is possibly TRBD1 (5 bases). The V gene's germline CDR1 is DFQATT and CDR2 SNEGSKA (reference sequence). V was clipped by 1 base and J by 7 bases, with 16 bases between them. CDR3 length: 14 amino acids. This CDR3 is CSARGMTVYGGYTF. CDR3 sequence (DNA): TGCAGTGCTAGAGGAATGACAGTGTATGGTGGCTACACCTTC.

The table lists this clonotype with a few counts. The J gene is TRBJ2-1, the V gene TRBV20-1; a weak D match, TRBD2 (6 bases). The V and J ends lost 2 bases and 7 bases respectively, with 18 bases between them. The CDR3 length is 15 residues. Per germline, CDR1 DFQATT and CDR2 SNEGSKA (reference sequence). DNA of the CDR3: TGCAGTGCTAGAAACCCCGGGGCTGGGGGGAATGAGCAGTTCTTC. Amino acid sequence: CSARNPGAGGNEQFF.

Only a few counts were recorded for this clonotype. As DNA, the CDR3 is TGCAGTGCCGGTCCGGGGCGGGAGACCCAGTACTTC. Translating gives CSAGPGRETQYF. The chain couples TRBV20-1 to TRBJ2-5; D is possibly TRBD1 or TRBD2 (5 bases each). Between the trimmed V and J ends, which lost 6 bases and 5 bases, there was a span of 13 bases. Germline CDR1 reads DFQATT; CDR2 reads SNEGSKA (reference sequence). The CDR3 spans 12 residues.

The chain has TRBV2 and TRBJ2-7, with D possibly TRBD1 on 6 matching bases. The CDR3 consists of 13 residues. V lost 6 bases, J lost 2 bases, and 11 bases lay in between. Germline V gene sequence: CDR1 SNHLY, CDR2 FYNNEI. This chain's CDR3 is CASRRTETYEQYF. CDR3 nucleotide sequence: TGTGCCAGCAGGAGGACAGAAACCTACGAGCAGTACTTC.

The rearrangement links TRBV6-1 to TRBJ2-5, with TRBD2 identical over 13 bases. The CDR3 sequence is 16 residues long. With V trimmed by 5 bases and J by 5 bases, 8 bases remained unmatched. CDR1 is MNHNS, CDR2 SASEGT, per germline. This chain's CDR3 is CASSWTSGGYGETQYF. For the CDR3, the DNA is TGTGCCAGCAGTTGGACTAGCGGGGGTTATGGGGAGACCCAGTACTTC.

The rearrangement uses TRBV24-1 and TRBJ2-5; the match to TRBD1 covers 12 bases. The CDR3 runs to 15 residues. Germline V gives CDR1 KGHDR, CDR2 SFDVKD. J gave up 5 bases and V 5 bases, and 5 bases lay outside the gene matches. CDR3 residues: CATSGGQGAQETQYF. DNA for the CDR3: TGTGCCACCAGTGGGGGACAGGGGGCGCAGGAGACCCAGTACTTC.

This clonotype came up a few times. The rearrangement uses TRBV7-8 and TRBJ2-1, with D perhaps matching TRBD2 (5 bases). CDR1 and CDR2 (germline): SGHVS, FQNEAQ. Trimming pared 5 bases from V and 5 bases from J, leaving 16 bases between. The CDR3 is made up of 15 amino acids. The DNA of the CDR3 is TGTGCCAGCAGCCCCCTGAGGGCAAACCACAATGAGCAGTTCTTC. Protein: CASSPLRANHNEQFF. The full variable domain, its missing parts supplied by reference TRBV7-8 and TRBJ2-1, is GAGVSQSPRYKVAKRGQDVALRCDPISGHVSLFWYQQALGQGPEFLTYFQNEAQLDKSGLPSDRFFAERPEGSVSTLKIQRTQQEDSAVYLCASSPLRANHNEQFFGPGTRLTVL.